These 17 T cell receptor beta chains came from one sample sequenced in a study of T cell responses to AZD1222 COVID-19 vaccine. Generated by immunoSEQ multiplex PCR, the TCRdb table keeps only in-frame clones and is missing some. The sample lists some 170,000 clones; about 93% were seen once. This material consisted of peripheral blood, taken 28 days after the second dose of the MenACWY control vaccine. The receptors shown here come from an adult who received the MenACWY meningococcal vaccine as a control.

The chain joins TRBV11-2 to TRBJ1-4; D is unresolved. Germline assignment: CDR1 SGHAT and CDR2 FQNNGV. V was trimmed by 4 bases and J by 5 bases, leaving 8 bases between them. The CDR3 is 13 amino acids. CDR3 coding DNA: TGTGCCAGCAGCTATGACCGAAATGAAAAACTGTTTTTT. Translated: CASSYDRNEKLFF.

The chain combines TRBV30 with TRBJ2-1, with D possibly TRBD2 on 7 matching bases. The germline V gene encodes CDR1 GTSNPN and CDR2 SVGIG (reference sequence). CDR3 length: 16 residues. Trimming took 2 bases from V and 0 from J, leaving 14 bases between them. This chain's CDR3 is CAWSFGGARSYNEQFF. The DNA of the CDR3 is TGTGCCTGGAGTTTTGGGGGGGCCCGCTCCTACAATGAGCAGTTCTTC.

V is TRBV28 and J is TRBJ2-3; either TRBD1 or TRBD2 may fit D (6 bases each). The V end lost 3 bases, the J end lost 1 base, and 17 bases lay between the germline ends. Germline loops: CDR1 MDHEN, CDR2 SYDVKM. This CDR3 has 17 residues. The CDR3 reads CASSFGDVGGRTDTQYF. The CDR3 DNA reads TGTGCCAGCAGTTTTGGGGACGTGGGGGGCCGCACAGATACGCAGTATTTT. The full variable domain, in which reference TRBV28 and TRBJ2-3 provide the parts outside the CDR3, is DVKVTQSSRYLVKRTGEKVFLECVQDMDHENMFWYRQDPGLGLRLIYFSYDVKMKEKGDIPEGYSVSREKKERFSLILESASTNQTSMYLCASSFGDVGGRTDTQYFGPGTRLTVL.

This chain joins TRBV19 and TRBJ1-5; D is unresolved. The CDR3 length is 17 residues. The V end was cut by 5 bases, the J end by 2 bases, with 19 bases between. Germline V gene data show CDR1 as LNHDA and CDR2 as SQIVND (reference sequence). CDR3 region: CASSHRRAPKGNQPQHF. DNA for the CDR3: TGTGCCAGTAGTCACCGCCGGGCCCCCAAGGGCAATCAGCCCCAGCATTTT.

This clone was recorded a few times. The CDR3 loop is CASRQTETRYSNQPQHF. The CDR3 bases are TGTGCCAGCAGGCAGACAGAGACCAGGTATAGCAATCAGCCCCAGCATTTT. The chain combines TRBV28 with TRBJ1-5; TRBD1 might be the D (5 bases). Between the trimmed V and J ends, which lost 6 bases and 0 bases, there was a span of 18 bases. This CDR3 contains 17 residues. Germline-derived CDR1 and CDR2 are MDHEN and SYDVKM.

In DNA, the CDR3 is TGTGCCAGCAGTGAATATAAACAGGGATCTTATGGCTACACCTTC. Its protein is CASSEYKQGSYGYTF. This chain links TRBV25-1 with TRBJ1-2; TRBD1 might be the D (6 bases). The germline CDR1 and CDR2 sequences are MGHDK and SYGVNS. V dropped 0 bases and J dropped 5 bases, with 13 bases sitting between them. The length of the CDR3 is 15 residues.

V is TRBV11-1 and J is TRBJ1-2, with unresolved D. The germline gives CDR1 SGHAT, CDR2 FQDESV (reference sequence). CDR3 size: 13 residues. Trimming took 3 bases from V and 6 from J, leaving 11 bases between them. CDR3 sequence (DNA): TGTGCCAGCAGCTTCGGCAGGAGGGATGGCTACACCTTC. As protein: CASSFGRRDGYTF.

The chain is built from TRBV7-2 and TRBJ2-7, with D perhaps TRBD2 (6 bases). Trimming removed 8 bases at V and 0 bases at J, with 14 bases between. The germline CDR1 and CDR2 sequences are SGHTA and FQGNSA. The CDR3 runs 14 residues. The CDR3 DNA reads as TGTGCCAGCGGTAGGGACTTAAGCTCCTACGAGCAGTACTTC. This sequence encodes CASGRDLSSYEQYF.

The chain uses TRBV11-2 and TRBJ1-1; 7 bases match TRBD1. This CDR3 spans 13 amino acids. The ends lost 5 bases at V and 10 bases at J; junction bases unmatched: 10. Germline V CDR1 and CDR2: SGHAT, FQNNGV. The CDR3 region has the DNA TGTGCCAGCAGCACACAGGGGCGCCGACGAGCTTTCTTT. The encoded protein is CASSTQGRRRAFF.

The rearrangement links TRBV18 to TRBJ1-1, with D unclear. Germline values: CDR1 KGHSH, CDR2 LQKENI. There are 12 residues in the CDR3. Trimming left V 4 bases short and J 0 bases short, with 3 bases between. Here the CDR3 reads CASSLLNTEAFF. In nucleotides, the CDR3 is TGTGCCAGCTCACTGTTGAACACTGAAGCTTTCTTT.

The chain is built from TRBV5-1 and TRBJ2-5; D remains unclear. Germline values: CDR1 SGHRS, CDR2 YFSETQ. V was trimmed by 1 base and J by 2 bases, leaving 9 bases between them. There are 14 residues in the CDR3. CDR3 in DNA: TGCGCCAGCAGCTTGTTTGGGCCTCAAGAGACCCAGTACTTC. Protein product: CASSLFGPQETQYF.

The rearrangement uses TRBV3-1 (or the pseudogene TRBV3-2) and TRBJ2-1, with TRBD2 matching 8 bases. J lost 7 bases, V lost 3 bases, and 8 bases had no gene match. Per the germline V gene, CDR1 is LGHDT and CDR2 is YNNKEL (reference sequence). The CDR3 consists of 15 residues. This CDR3 is CASSHRGGPGNEQFF. The CDR3, as DNA: TGTGCCAGCAGCCATCGGGGGGGCCCCGGGAATGAGCAGTTCTTC.

V and J are TRBV6-5 and TRBJ2-2; 7 bases are a match to TRBD1. Trimming took 6 bases from V and 4 from J; bases not matched to a gene: 8. The germline gives CDR1 MNHEY, CDR2 SVGAGI. The length of the CDR3 is 15 residues. The CDR3 region has the DNA TGTGCCAGCAGCCCACAGGGGTTTACCACCGGGGAGCTGTTTTTT. It codes for CASSPQGFTTGELFF.

This sequence joins TRBV5-6 and TRBJ2-7, with D tentatively TRBD1 (5 bases). The CDR3 sequence is 14 residues long. CDR1 SGHDT and CDR2 YYEEEE come from the germline V gene. V lost 0 bases and J lost 1, with 8 bases in between. CDR3 nucleotide sequence: TGTGCCAGCAGCTTGGGGACAAGGTCCTACGAGCAGTACTTC. Translation: CASSLGTRSYEQYF.

The chain joins TRBV7-9 to TRBJ1-5, with a tentative D call TRBD1 (6 bases). This CDR3 spans 15 amino acids. The germline CDR1 and CDR2 sequences are SEHNR and FQNEAQ (reference sequence). Trimming took 3 bases from V and 1 from J, leaving 10 bases between them. The CDR3: CASSFGGLSNQPQHF. In DNA, the CDR3 is TGTGCCAGCAGCTTTGGGGGCTTGAGCAATCAGCCCCAGCATTTT. Full variable domain (outside the CDR3, taken from reference TRBV7-9 and TRBJ1-5): DTGVSQNPRHKITKRGQNVTFRCDPISEHNRLYWYRQTLGQGPEFLTYFQNEAQLEKSRLLSDRFSAERPKGSFSTLEIQRTEQGDSAMYLCASSFGGLSNQPQHFGDGTRLSIL.

V is TRBV30 and J is TRBJ1-2, with TRBD1 matching over 9 bases. The germline CDR1 and CDR2 sequences are GTSNPN and SVGIG (reference sequence). The CDR3 totals 14 residues. V shed 4 bases, J shed 4 bases, and the junction held 7 bases outside the gene matches. CDR3 sequence (DNA): TGTGCCTGGACCGCTACAGGGGGCGGCTATGGCTACACCTTC. Its protein is CAWTATGGGYGYTF.

V usage is TRBV3-1 (or the pseudogene TRBV3-2) and J usage is TRBJ2-7; either TRBD1 or TRBD2 may fit D (6 bases each). CDR1 and CDR2 from the germline V gene are LGHDT and YNNKEL (reference sequence). The length of the CDR3 is 13 residues. With 2 bases removed from V and 11 bases from J, the gap between germline ends came to 16 bases. The CDR3 region has the DNA TGTGCCAGCAGCCAAAGCCCAAGGGGGGACAAGTACTTC. Translation: CASSQSPRGDKYF.